This T cell receptor beta chain comes out of a study of T cell repertoires in cytomegalovirus infection. Study-wide context: Public TCR beta signatures marked donors with CMV infection and the matching HLA.

This clonotype showed up many times. No antigen is known for it. TCRdb called the reads again in MiXCR, with one record for every CDR3 protein. The sample records about 260,000 distinct CDR3 sequences, about 13% being singletons. Study results and caveats: CMV-specific TCR beta clonotypes restricted by HLA-C were the ones dominating the ex vivo response. There were carriers of CMV plus the relevant HLA, and cumulative public TCR beta family frequency identified them.

This clonotype originated in a human donor in good health (CMV status not recorded). Some clones in this sample may be carry-over from other donors' samples. Sequenced: PBMCs.

The DNA of the CDR3 is TGCAGCGTGGGGACTAGCGGGACCTACGAGCAGTACTTC. As protein: CSVGTSGTYEQYF. J is TRBJ2-7 and V is TRBV29-1, with 13 positions matching TRBD2. Germline V gene data show CDR1 as SQVTM and CDR2 as ANQGSEA. Trimming took 6 bases from V and 2 from J; bases not matched to a gene: 1. This CDR3 has 13 residues.